The entry that follows covers one T cell receptor beta chain sequence. This clone was recorded only once. Its antigen remains unidentified. It has no much larger one-base neighbor in the sample; base qualities were not kept. Participants in the prospective study were enrolled through a virtual design, were aged about 18 to 100 years, and lived in some 24 United States geographic areas. In the prospective study, participants were assigned to cohorts based on the clinical history participants reported in a screening survey and a study questionnaire. Exposed participants had been in contact, within 2 weeks of entering the study, with a person who had a PCR-confirmed or clinician-diagnosed case of COVID-19. In the prospective study, whole blood, serum and a nasopharyngeal or oropharyngeal swab were collected from each participant by mobile phlebotomists. Over a roughly 2-month period, participants in the prospective study had the option of providing additional blood draws and questionnaires. Before DNA extraction, blood samples from the prospective study were shipped at room temperature or frozen.

From the germline V gene, CDR1 is SGHRS and CDR2 is YFSETQ. Inclusive of the bounding cysteine and phenylalanine, the CDR3 is 14 residues long. CDR3 DNA is the only sequence kept; it has 42 bases, read in frame from the first base. From V the trimming removes 0 bases and from J it removes 4 bases, while the gene matches leave 2 bases of the junction unaccounted for. The data belong to a study of blood T cell repertoires in COVID-19 (dated by TCRdb to about 2020). In terms of the full investigation: The collaborator samples originated in the United States, Italy and Spain and spanned the acute and convalescent phases of COVID-19. The material from the prospective study consisted of cDNA or gDNA derived from T cells, B-cell-depleted T cells, or PBMCs. Deeply sampled blood TCRbeta repertoires from subjects exposed to, actively infected with, or recovered from COVID-19 were included in the dataset. A freely available public database, intended as a resource for researchers studying the immune response to SARS-CoV-2, is where the repertoires were released. Samples were obtained from the ongoing ImmuneRACE study (first 160 participants) and from about 1,300 subjects provided by 6 global collaborators. The sample metadata nearly always contained a de-identified subject ID, COVID-19 status, age in years and sex. Where available, HLA class I and class II types were obtained from metadata supplied by the sample provider rather than from assay-based typing.

Paper-wide results and their limitations: The amount of clinical and demographic metadata varied by source and participant and was provided uncurated.

TCRbeta CDR3 regions were amplified from genomic DNA using the immunoSEQ Assay, a bias-controlled multiplex PCR. The original methods were these. The number of nucleated cells in each sample was estimated from the amplification of reference gene primers within the assay. To quantify the absolute abundance of each unique TCRbeta CDR3 rearrangement, sequence reads were collapsed and filtered. For each sample, productive Simpson clonality was calculated by taking the square root of Simpson's diversity index across productive rearrangements. TCRdb limited this immuneACCESS table to in-frame rearrangements with V and J called. A share of clones is missing; checked studies link under half to unresolved V genes, and the rest is unexplained. V, J and clone size derive from that table, while D and trimming were established from the DNA sequence. The sample table records 140,000 to 150,000 clones; roughly 89% of these occur just once. The ten biggest clones cover approximately 5.7% of the sample.

The receptor chain draws on TRBV5-1 and TRBJ2-3; the central 7 bases match TRBD2. The TCR originated in a woman in her fifties or sixties who had been exposed to COVID-19. Sequences were obtained from PBMCs or T cells enriched from blood (not recorded which). Here is the DNA: TGCGCCAGCAGCTTGGGGACTAGGTCAGATACGCAGTATTTT. It translates to CASSLGTRSDTQYF.